The rows below give T cell receptor beta chains drawn from one sample of a study of identical twins. Each CDR3 protein gets one entry after TCRdb re-called the 5' RACE reads with MiXCR. The sample comprises about 890,000 distinct CDR3 sequences, over 9% of which are singletons, and roughly 1.6% rests with the top ten. These sequences were also reported in another study, on yellow fever vaccine responses in identical twins.

The sample consisted of PBMCs. These TCRs come from a woman under 30 in good health. Each CDR3 is given without its conserved first and last residue.

v_gene	CDR3aa
TRBV7-3	ASSWQGADTGELF
TRBV5-1	ASSLSGVNTGELF
TRBV20-1	SAVNSGPHNSPLH
TRBV29-1	SVGRGLDVTEAF
TRBV6-1	ASRAGQTTYEQY
TRBV20-1	SAPYEVQETQY
TRBV20-1	SARGPILPSGSLYNEQF
TRBV20-1	SATDRIRRTEAF
TRBV5-1	ASSVARTSGGPRTDTQY
TRBV5-6	ASSRTDRGSNQPQH
TRBV6-5	ASSSRRGQINSNTEAF
TRBV2	ASMAITDTQY
TRBV29-1	SVERAGSETQY